This T cell receptor (beta chain) was captured in a study of blood T cell repertoires in COVID-19. Whole-study context: Samples representing acute and convalescent COVID-19 were sourced from the United States, Italy and Spain. From T cells, B-cell-depleted T cells, or PBMCs came the material, which was cDNA or gDNA.

The CDR3 length is 14 residues. Germline CDR1 reads MDHEN; CDR2 reads SYDVKM. The V gene lost 8 bases and the J gene lost 6 bases, with 19 bases spanning the gap. Authors' analysis steps: Reference gene primer amplification in the assay estimated nucleated cell counts. Here immunoSEQ multiplex PCR was the method, and the copy in TCRdb shows in-frame clones only, minus some. The DNA was the basis for D and trimming; V, J and clone size are from that table. This sample carries under 250,000 clones, around 83% of them seen once, and the ten largest clones take 2.5% to 3.5%. Source material: peripheral blood. The V call is TRBV28, the J call TRBJ1-2, with D possibly matching TRBD1 (6 bases). The TCR sequence derives from a man in his fifties with active or convalescent COVID-19. The CDR3 nucleotides are TGTGCCAGCGCCTCGGTTGGGGCAGGGGATGGCTACACCTTC. As protein: CASASVGAGDGYTF.